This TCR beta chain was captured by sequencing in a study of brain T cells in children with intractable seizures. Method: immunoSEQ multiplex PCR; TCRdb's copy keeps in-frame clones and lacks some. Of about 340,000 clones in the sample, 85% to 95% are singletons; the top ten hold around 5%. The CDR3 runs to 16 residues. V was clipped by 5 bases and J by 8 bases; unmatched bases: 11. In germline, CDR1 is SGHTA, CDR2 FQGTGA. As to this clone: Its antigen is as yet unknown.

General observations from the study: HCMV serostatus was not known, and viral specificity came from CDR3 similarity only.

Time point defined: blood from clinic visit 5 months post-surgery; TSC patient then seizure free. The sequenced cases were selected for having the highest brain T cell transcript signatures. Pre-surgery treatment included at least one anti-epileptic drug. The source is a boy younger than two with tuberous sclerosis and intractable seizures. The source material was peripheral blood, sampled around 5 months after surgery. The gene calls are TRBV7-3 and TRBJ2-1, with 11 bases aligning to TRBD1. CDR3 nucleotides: TGTGCCAGCAGCCGGACAGGGGGCGCTATGAGGGATGAGCAGTTCTTC. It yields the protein CASSRTGGAMRDEQFF.